The 32 T cell receptor beta chains below come from one sample, sequenced in a study of CXCR3-negative and CXCR3-positive naive CD8 T cells. Study-wide results and limits: The TRB CDR3s that CXCR3-positive naive cells carried were more hydrophobic than those of CXCR3-negative naive cells.

No antigen has been assigned to these receptors. cDNA libraries for TRB were generated by 5' RACE incorporating UMI labels. TCRdb derives one entry per CDR3 protein from the 5' RACE reads, leaving out DNA. This table lists around 63,000 distinct CDR3 sequences. Sequencing was carried out using naive CXCR3+ CD8+ T cells from blood. The subset is: CD45RO-CCR7+CD27+CD95- naive CD8+ T cells expressing CXCR3 (TNR3+). The source is a human donor in good health. Some clones in this sample may be carry-over from other donors' samples.

The chain combines TRBV12-3 or TRBV12-4 with TRBJ2-1; TCRdb returns TRBD1, unconfirmable since there is no DNA. This CDR3 contains 13 residues. This CDR3 reads CASSLHYGGEQFF.

The V call is TRBV6-5, the J call TRBJ1-2; the TCRdb D gene call, TRBD1, has no DNA to confirm it. This CDR3 has 14 residues. In germline, CDR1 is MNHEY, CDR2 SVGAGI. CDR3 region: CASSSLGTGNGYTF.

The chain uses TRBV3-2 and TRBJ2-7. TRBV3-2 is designated a pseudogene. The CDR3 extends over 15 amino acids. CDR3 region: CASSQEGDGAYEQYF.

V is TRBV13 and J is TRBJ2-7; TCRdb designates TRBD1, a call that cannot be tested without DNA. Germline lookup yields CDR1 PRHDT and CDR2 FYEKMQ (reference sequence). CDR3 length: 12 residues. The CDR3 is CASSSGTDEQYF.

The chain's CDR3 is CASATGANQPQHF. The rearrangement links TRBV6-4 to TRBJ1-5; TCRdb returns TRBD1, unconfirmable since there is no DNA. CDR1 MRHNA and CDR2 SNTAGT come from the germline V gene. CDR3 length: 13 residues.

The genes are TRBV6-6 and TRBJ1-1; no DNA is available, so the TRBD1 call from TCRdb remains unchecked. This CDR3 comprises 17 residues. Germline V lookup: CDR1 MNHNY, CDR2 SVGAGI (reference sequence). The CDR3 protein is CASSYPQGGVRSTEAFF.

The chain uses TRBV6-5 and TRBJ2-7; TCRdb indicates TRBD1, and absent DNA this call remains unverified. Per germline, CDR1 MNHEY and CDR2 SVGAGI. The CDR3 spans 14 residues. CDR3 protein: CASRGLANSYEQYF.

The genes are TRBV29-1 and TRBJ1-6; TCRdb names TRBD1, which stays unverified in the absence of DNA. The CDR3 has 13 residues. The germline V gene encodes CDR1 SQVTM and CDR2 ANQGSEA. CDR3 loop: CSIGTGDNSPLHF.

The V gene is TRBV7-2, the J gene TRBJ2-1. This CDR3 has 14 residues. Germline-derived CDR1 and CDR2 are SGHTA and FQGNSA. The CDR3 protein is CASSHPGSYNEQFF.

The chain joins TRBV5-1 to TRBJ2-7; as DNA is missing, the TRBD1 call by TCRdb cannot be tested. Germline-derived CDR1 and CDR2 are SGHRS and YFSETQ. This CDR3 is 14 amino acids long. The CDR3 here is CASSSNRENYEQYF.

The chain carries TRBV28 and TRBJ1-1; lacking DNA, the TRBD1 call made by TCRdb goes unchecked. Germline values: CDR1 MDHEN, CDR2 SYDVKM. The CDR3 runs 14 residues. This CDR3 is CASSSGLVNTEAFF.

V is TRBV20-1 and J is TRBJ2-1; the D gene TCRdb calls, TRBD1, cannot be checked with no DNA. In germline, CDR1 is DFQATT, CDR2 SNEGSKA (reference sequence). The CDR3 loop spans 15 amino acids. CDR3 in amino acids: CSARDLGETYNEQFF.

This chain uses TRBV29-1 with TRBJ2-2. From germline, CDR1 is SQVTM and CDR2 ANQGSEA. The CDR3 is made up of 14 amino acids. The CDR3 is CSVERDANTGELFF.

CDR3 loop: CASTAPGSNSYNEQFF. The rearrangement links TRBV23-1 to TRBJ2-1. TRBV23-1 counts as an open reading frame of uncertain function. The CDR3 is made up of 16 amino acids.

According to its frequency, this clonotype is medium-sized (0.01 to 0.1%). The chain combines TRBV6-5 with TRBJ2-7; TCRdb designates TRBD1, a call that cannot be tested without DNA. Germline values: CDR1 MNHEY, CDR2 SVGAGI. This CDR3 has 16 amino acids. CDR3 protein: CASSYSWDRISYEQYF.

The chain is built from TRBV25-1 and TRBJ1-5. The germline CDR1 and CDR2 sequences are MGHDK and SYGVNS. CDR3 size: 14 residues. The CDR3 sequence: CASSEGYSNQPQHF.

The chain is built from TRBV7-3 and TRBJ2-1. The CDR3 has 15 residues. CDR1 and CDR2 from the germline V gene are SGHTA and FQGTGA. CDR3: CASSLPHGVNDEQFF. Supplemented by reference TRBV7-3 and TRBJ2-1, the full variable domain reads GAGVSQTPSNKVTEKGKYVELRCDPISGHTALYWYRQSLGQGPEFLIYFQGTGAADDSGLPNDRFFAVRPEGSVSTLKIQRTERGDSAVYLCASSLPHGVNDEQFFGPGTRLTVL.

The chain has TRBV29-1 and TRBJ2-7; as DNA is missing, the TRBD1 call by TCRdb cannot be tested. Looked up from germline, CDR1 is SQVTM and CDR2 is ANQGSEA. This CDR3 has 12 residues. CDR3 in amino acids: CSVELGPLEQYF.

This chain joins TRBV7-8 and TRBJ1-5; as DNA is missing, the TRBD1 call by TCRdb cannot be tested. The CDR3 runs 15 residues. Germline V lookup: CDR1 SGHVS, CDR2 FQNEAQ. The CDR3 protein is CASSEGVTGYQPQHF.

The chain recombines TRBV20-1 with TRBJ2-2; lacking DNA, the TRBD2 call made by TCRdb goes unchecked. The CDR3 contains 22 residues. Germline loops: CDR1 DFQATT, CDR2 SNEGSKA (reference sequence). This CDR3 reads CSARDWQWSASGRPSNTGELFF.

The chain uses TRBV4-1 and TRBJ2-7. The CDR3 runs 13 residues. Germline-derived CDR1 and CDR2 are MGHRA and YSYEKL. The chain's CDR3 is CASSADRSHEQYF.

This chain uses TRBV4-3 with TRBJ2-1; TCRdb's D gene call, TRBD2, goes unchecked for lack of DNA. Germline values: CDR1 LGHNA, CDR2 YSLEER. The CDR3 is made up of 19 amino acids. The CDR3 sequence: CASSQGGGFSGGAYNEQFF.

The chain has TRBV19 and TRBJ1-2; lacking DNA, the TRBD1 call made by TCRdb goes unchecked. CDR3 length: 15 residues. Germline CDR1 is LNHDA and CDR2 is SQIVND (reference sequence). CDR3 residues: CASTLTGTGETRYTF.

The chain links TRBV20-1 to TRBJ1-2; the D gene TCRdb calls, TRBD1, cannot be checked with no DNA. Germline CDR1 DFQATT, CDR2 SNEGSKA (reference sequence). This CDR3 is built from 14 residues. CDR3 protein: CSAPKPSGSYGYTF.

The CDR3 is CSVELAGRANTGELFF. The chain couples TRBV29-1 to TRBJ2-2; TCRdb picks TRBD2, but there is no DNA to check that call. The CDR3 consists of 16 residues. Germline CDR1 reads SQVTM; CDR2 reads ANQGSEA.

The chain has TRBV7-9 and TRBJ1-1; TCRdb outputs TRBD1, but without DNA this stays unchecked. This CDR3 comprises 14 residues. Per the germline V gene, CDR1 is SEHNR and CDR2 is FQNEAQ (reference sequence). CDR3 residues: CASSFAGRKNEAFF.

The chain is built from TRBV19 and TRBJ2-1. The germline CDR1 and CDR2 sequences are LNHDA and SQIVND (reference sequence). The CDR3 runs 13 residues. CDR3 residues: CASRNGAYNEQFF.

Measured by frequency, this clonotype is medium-sized (0.01 to 0.1%). The chain carries TRBV7-6 and TRBJ1-4. This CDR3 comprises 15 residues. Germline CDR1 is SGHVS and CDR2 is FNYEAQ. The CDR3 spells CASSLLVATNEKLFF.

The chain uses TRBV7-3 and TRBJ2-3; TCRdb's assignment of TRBD2 cannot be checked, as there is no DNA. This CDR3 has 15 amino acids. Germline loops: CDR1 SGHTA, CDR2 FQGTGA. The CDR3 region is CASRATSGYTDTQYF.

This clonotype is identified as medium-sized from frequency. The chain is built from TRBV7-6 and TRBJ1-2; checking the TCRdb D call of TRBD1 is not possible without DNA. Germline V gives CDR1 SGHVS, CDR2 FNYEAQ. This CDR3 contains 17 residues. This chain's CDR3 is CASSLAGGWTRDYGYTF.

The chain recombines TRBV6-5 with TRBJ2-1; TCRdb's D call of TRBD2 is untestable without DNA. The CDR3 loop spans 11 amino acids. Per germline, CDR1 MNHEY and CDR2 SVGAGI. This chain's CDR3 is CASSQAGEQFF.

The V call is TRBV11-2, the J call TRBJ2-7; without DNA, the TCRdb call of TRBD1 cannot be checked. Germline-derived CDR1 and CDR2 are SGHAT and FQNNGV. The CDR3 runs 13 residues. CDR3 in amino acids: CASRDPGRYEQYF.